This T cell receptor beta chain was identified in a study of blood T cell repertoires in COVID-19. About the study: Sample material is recorded as cDNA or gDNA derived from T cells, B-cell-depleted T cells, or PBMCs.

Germline V gene data show CDR1 as KGHSH and CDR2 as LQKENI. CDR3 length equals 16 residues. J was trimmed by 6 bases and V by 2 bases; bases with no gene match: 7. Profiling relied on immunoSEQ multiplex PCR, and the TCRdb table lists in-frame clones only, not all of them. The sample includes about 86,000 clones, over 80% of them seen just once. Sequencing used peripheral blood. The V gene is TRBV18, the J gene TRBJ2-3, with TRBD2 identical over 11 bases. This sequence originates from a woman of 80 years or more with active or convalescent COVID-19. CDR3 DNA: TGTGCCAGCTCACCATTGGCTAGCGGGGGGTCGGATACGCAGTATTTT. This translates into CASSPLASGGSDTQYF. Filled out from reference TRBV18 and TRBJ2-3, the complete variable domain reads NAGVMQNPRHLVRRRGQEARLRCSPMKGHSHVYWYRQLPEEGLKFMVYLQKENIIDESGMPKERFSAEFPKEGPSILRIQQVVRGDSAAYFCASSPLASGGSDTQYFGPGTRLTVL.